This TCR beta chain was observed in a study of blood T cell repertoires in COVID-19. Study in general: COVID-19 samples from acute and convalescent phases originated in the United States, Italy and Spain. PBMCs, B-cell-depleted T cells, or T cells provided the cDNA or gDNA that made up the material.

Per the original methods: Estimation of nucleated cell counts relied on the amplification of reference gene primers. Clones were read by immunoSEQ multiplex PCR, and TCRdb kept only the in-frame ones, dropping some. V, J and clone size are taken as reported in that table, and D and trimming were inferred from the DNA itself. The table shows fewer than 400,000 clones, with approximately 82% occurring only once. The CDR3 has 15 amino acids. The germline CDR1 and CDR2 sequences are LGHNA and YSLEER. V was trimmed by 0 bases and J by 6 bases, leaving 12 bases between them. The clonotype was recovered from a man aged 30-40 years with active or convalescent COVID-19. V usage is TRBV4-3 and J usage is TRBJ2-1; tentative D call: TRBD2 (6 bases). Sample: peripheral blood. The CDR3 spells CASSQEAGEVNEQFF. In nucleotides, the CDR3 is TGCGCCAGCAGCCAAGAAGCTGGGGAGGTCAATGAGCAGTTCTTC.